This paragraph reports one T cell receptor beta chain. Per the original methods: Reference gene primer amplification gave nucleated cell count estimates. Profiled with immunoSEQ multiplex PCR; TCRdb holds only in-frame clones, not every one. V and J calls and clone size follow that table, whereas D and trimming were derived from the DNA. The sample includes some 66,000 clones, about 86% of them seen just once. These data are taken from a study of blood T cell repertoires in COVID-19. At the level of the study: From the United States, Italy and Spain came samples of acute and convalescent COVID-19. In each case, the material was cDNA or gDNA derived from T cells, B-cell-depleted T cells, or PBMCs.

V shed 7 bases, J shed 6 bases, and the junction held 3 bases outside the gene matches. CDR3 length equals 13 residues. The specimen was peripheral blood. The V call is TRBV12-3 or TRBV12-4, the J call TRBJ2-1, with TRBD1 matching 10 bases. The clonotype comes from a man aged 50 or older with active COVID-19. Here the CDR3 reads CASTWDRGNEQFF. Here the CDR3 DNA reads TGTGCCAGCACCTGGGACAGGGGCAATGAGCAGTTCTTC.